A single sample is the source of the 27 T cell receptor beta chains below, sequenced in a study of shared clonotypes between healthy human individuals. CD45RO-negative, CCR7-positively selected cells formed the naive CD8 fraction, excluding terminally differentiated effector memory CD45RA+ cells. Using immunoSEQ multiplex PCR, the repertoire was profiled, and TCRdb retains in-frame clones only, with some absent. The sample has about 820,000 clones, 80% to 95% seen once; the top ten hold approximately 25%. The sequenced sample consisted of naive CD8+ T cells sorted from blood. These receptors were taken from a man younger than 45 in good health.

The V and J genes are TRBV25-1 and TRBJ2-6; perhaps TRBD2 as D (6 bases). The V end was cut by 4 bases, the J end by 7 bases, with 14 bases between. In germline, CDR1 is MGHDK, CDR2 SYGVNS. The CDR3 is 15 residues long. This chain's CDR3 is CASSAWRAGANVLTF. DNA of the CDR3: TGTGCCAGCAGTGCGTGGAGGGCCGGAGCCAACGTCCTGACTTTC.

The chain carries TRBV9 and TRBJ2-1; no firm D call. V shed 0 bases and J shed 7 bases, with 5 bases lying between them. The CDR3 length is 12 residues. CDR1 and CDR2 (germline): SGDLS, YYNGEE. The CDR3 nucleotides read TGTGCCAGCAGCGTAGATAAGAATGAGCAGTTCTTC. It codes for CASSVDKNEQFF. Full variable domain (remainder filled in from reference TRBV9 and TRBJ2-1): DSGVTQTPKHLITATGQRVTLRCSPRSGDLSVYWYQQSLDQGLQFLIQYYNGEERAKGNILERFSAQQFPDLHSELNLSSLELGDSALYFCASSVDKNEQFFGPGTRLTVL.

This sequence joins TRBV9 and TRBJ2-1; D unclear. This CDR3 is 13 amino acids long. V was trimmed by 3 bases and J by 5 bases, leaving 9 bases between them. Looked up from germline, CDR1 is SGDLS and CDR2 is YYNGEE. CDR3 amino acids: CASSDGRDNEQFF. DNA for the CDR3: TGTGCCAGCAGCGACGGACGGGACAATGAGCAGTTCTTC.

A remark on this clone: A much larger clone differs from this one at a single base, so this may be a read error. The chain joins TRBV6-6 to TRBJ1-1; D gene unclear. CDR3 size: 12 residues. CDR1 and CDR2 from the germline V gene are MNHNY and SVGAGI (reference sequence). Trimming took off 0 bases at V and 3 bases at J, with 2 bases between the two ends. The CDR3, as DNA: TGTGCCAGCAGTTACTCTGACACTGAAGCTTTCTTT. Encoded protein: CASSYSDTEAFF.

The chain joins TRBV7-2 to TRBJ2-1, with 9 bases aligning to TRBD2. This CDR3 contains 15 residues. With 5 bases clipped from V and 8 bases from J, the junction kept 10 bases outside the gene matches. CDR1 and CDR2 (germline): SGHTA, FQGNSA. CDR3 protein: CASSGPGTSIDEQFF. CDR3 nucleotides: TGTGCCAGCAGCGGACCCGGGACTAGCATCGATGAGCAGTTCTTC.

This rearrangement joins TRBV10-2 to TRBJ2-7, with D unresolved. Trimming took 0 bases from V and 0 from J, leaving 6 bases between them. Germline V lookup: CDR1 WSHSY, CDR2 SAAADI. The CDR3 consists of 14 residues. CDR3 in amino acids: CASSESKASYEQYF. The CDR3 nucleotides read TGCGCCAGCAGTGAGTCGAAAGCCTCCTACGAGCAGTACTTC.

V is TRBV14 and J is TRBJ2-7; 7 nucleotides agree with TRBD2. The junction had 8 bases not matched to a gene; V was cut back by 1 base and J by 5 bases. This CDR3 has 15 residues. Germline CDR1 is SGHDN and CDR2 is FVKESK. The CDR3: CASSQGGGSGDEQYF. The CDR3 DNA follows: TGTGCCAGCAGCCAAGGCGGCGGGAGCGGGGACGAGCAGTACTTC.

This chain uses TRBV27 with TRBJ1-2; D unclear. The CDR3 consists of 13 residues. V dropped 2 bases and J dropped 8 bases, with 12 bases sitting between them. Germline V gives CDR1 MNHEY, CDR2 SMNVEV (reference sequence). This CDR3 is CASSLRRTGGYTF. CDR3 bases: TGTGCCAGCAGTTTAAGAAGAACGGGGGGCTACACCTTC.

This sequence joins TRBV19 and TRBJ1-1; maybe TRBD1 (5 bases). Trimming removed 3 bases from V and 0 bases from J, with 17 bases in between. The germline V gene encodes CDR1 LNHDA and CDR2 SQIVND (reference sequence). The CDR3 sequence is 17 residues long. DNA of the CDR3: TGTGCCAGTAGTATCCCCGGTCGACAGCTAATGAACACTGAAGCTTTCTTT. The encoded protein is CASSIPGRQLMNTEAFF.

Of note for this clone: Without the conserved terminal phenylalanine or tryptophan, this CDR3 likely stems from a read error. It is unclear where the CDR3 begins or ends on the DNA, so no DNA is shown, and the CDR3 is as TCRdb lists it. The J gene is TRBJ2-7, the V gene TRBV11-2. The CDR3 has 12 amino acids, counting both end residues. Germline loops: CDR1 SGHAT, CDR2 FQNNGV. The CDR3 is CASSLGGRLEWL.

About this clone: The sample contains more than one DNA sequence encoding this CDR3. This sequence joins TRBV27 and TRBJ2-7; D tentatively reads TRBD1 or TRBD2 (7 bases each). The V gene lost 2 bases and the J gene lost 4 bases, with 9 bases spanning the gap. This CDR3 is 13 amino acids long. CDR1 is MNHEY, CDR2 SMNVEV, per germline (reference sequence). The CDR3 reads CASSLQGGYEQYF. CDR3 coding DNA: TGTGCCAGCAGTTTACAGGGGGGGTACGAGCAGTACTTC.

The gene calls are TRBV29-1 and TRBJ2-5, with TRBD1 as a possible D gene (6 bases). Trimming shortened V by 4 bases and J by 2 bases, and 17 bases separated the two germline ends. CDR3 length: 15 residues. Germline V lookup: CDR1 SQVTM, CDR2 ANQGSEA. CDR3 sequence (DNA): TGCAGCGTTGGTTTCAGAGGGCAGGGGCAAGAGACCCAGTACTTC. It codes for CSVGFRGQGQETQYF.

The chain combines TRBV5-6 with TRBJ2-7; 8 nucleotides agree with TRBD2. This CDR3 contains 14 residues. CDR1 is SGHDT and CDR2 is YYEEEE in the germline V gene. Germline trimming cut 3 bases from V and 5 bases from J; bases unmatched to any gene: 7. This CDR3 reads CASSSGLVVHEQYF. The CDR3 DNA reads TGTGCCAGCAGCTCGGGACTAGTTGTACACGAGCAGTACTTC.

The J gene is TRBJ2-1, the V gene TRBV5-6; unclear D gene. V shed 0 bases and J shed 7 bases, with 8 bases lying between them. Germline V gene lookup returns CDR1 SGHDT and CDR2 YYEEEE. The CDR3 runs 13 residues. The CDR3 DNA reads TGTGCCAGCAGCTTGGGTATGCGGAATGAGCAGTTCTTC. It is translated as CASSLGMRNEQFF.

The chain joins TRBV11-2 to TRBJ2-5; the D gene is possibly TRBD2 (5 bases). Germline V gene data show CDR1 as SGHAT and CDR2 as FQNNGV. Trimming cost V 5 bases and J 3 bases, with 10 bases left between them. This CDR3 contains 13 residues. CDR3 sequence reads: CASSPVGEETQYF. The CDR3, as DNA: TGTGCCAGCAGCCCAGTCGGGGAAGAGACCCAGTACTTC.

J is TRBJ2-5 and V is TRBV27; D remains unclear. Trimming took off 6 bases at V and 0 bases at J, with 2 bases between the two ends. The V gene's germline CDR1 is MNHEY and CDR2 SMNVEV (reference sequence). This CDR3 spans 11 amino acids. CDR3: CASRNQETQYF. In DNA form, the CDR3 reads TGTGCCAGCAGAAACCAAGAGACCCAGTACTTC.

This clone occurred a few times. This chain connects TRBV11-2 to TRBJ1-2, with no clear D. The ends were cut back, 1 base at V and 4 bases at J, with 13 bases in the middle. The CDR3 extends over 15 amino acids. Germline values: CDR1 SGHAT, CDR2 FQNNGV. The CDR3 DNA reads TGTGCCAGCAGCTTAGCTCTAGGCCCAGGCTATGGCTACACCTTC. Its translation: CASSLALGPGYGYTF.

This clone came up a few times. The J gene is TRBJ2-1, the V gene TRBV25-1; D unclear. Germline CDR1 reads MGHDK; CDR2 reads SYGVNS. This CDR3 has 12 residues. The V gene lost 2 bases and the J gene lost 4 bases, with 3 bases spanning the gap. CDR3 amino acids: CASSEGYNEQFF. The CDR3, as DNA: TGTGCCAGCAGTGAAGGATACAATGAGCAGTTCTTC.

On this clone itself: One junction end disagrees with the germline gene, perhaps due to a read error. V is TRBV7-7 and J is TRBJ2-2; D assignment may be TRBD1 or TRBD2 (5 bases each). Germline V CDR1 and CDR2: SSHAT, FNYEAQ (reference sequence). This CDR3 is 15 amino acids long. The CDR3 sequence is CASSFGTANTGELFF. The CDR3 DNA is TGTGCTAGCAGCTTTGGGACGGCGAACACCGGGGAGCTGTTTTTT.

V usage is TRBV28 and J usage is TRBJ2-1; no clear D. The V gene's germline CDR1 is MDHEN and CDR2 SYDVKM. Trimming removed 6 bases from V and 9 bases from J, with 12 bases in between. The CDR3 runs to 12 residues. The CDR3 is CASSIDVGEQFF. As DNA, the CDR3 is TGTGCCAGCAGCATCGACGTTGGTGAGCAGTTCTTC.

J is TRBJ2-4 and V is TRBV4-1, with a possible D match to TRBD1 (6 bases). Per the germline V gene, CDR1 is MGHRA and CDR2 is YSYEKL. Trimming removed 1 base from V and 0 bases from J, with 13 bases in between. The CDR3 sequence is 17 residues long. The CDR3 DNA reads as TGCGCCAGCAGCCAAGTCCGGGACACTGGAGCCAAAAACATTCAGTACTTC. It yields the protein CASSQVRDTGAKNIQYF.

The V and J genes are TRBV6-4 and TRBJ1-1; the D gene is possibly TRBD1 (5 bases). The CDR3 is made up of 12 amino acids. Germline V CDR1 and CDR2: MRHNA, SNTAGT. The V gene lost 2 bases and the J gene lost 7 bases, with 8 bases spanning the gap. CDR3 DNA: TGTGCCAGCAGTGACCGCCAGGGTGAAGCTTTCTTT. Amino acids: CASSDRQGEAFF.

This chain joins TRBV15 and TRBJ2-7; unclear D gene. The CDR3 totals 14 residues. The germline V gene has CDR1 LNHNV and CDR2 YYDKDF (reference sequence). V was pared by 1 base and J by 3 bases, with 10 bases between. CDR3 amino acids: CATSRVRRGYEQYF. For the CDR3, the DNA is TGTGCCACCAGCAGAGTTAGGCGAGGCTACGAGCAGTACTTC.

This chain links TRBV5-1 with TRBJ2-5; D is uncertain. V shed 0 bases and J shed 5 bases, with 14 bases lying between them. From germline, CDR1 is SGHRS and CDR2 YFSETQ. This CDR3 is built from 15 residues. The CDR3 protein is CASSLAGPVGETQYF. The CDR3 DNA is TGCGCCAGCAGCTTGGCCGGCCCTGTGGGGGAGACCCAGTACTTC.

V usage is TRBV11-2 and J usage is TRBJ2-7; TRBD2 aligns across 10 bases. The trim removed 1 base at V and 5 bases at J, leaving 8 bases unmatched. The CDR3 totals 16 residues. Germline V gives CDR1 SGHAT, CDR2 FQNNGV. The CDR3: CASSLVPSGSSDEQYF. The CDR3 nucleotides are TGTGCCAGCAGCTTAGTCCCTAGCGGGAGTAGCGACGAGCAGTACTTC.

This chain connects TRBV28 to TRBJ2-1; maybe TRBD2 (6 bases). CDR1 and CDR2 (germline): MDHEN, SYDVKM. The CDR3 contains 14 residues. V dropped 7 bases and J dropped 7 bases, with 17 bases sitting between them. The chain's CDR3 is CASTPLWAGNEQFF. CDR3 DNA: TGTGCCAGCACCCCCCTTTGGGCGGGAAATGAGCAGTTCTTC.

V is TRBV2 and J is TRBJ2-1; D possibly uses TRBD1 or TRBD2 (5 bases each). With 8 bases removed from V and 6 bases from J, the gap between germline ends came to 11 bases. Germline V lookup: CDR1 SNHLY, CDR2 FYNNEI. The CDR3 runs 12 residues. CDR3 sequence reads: CASPRGGNEQFF. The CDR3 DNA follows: TGTGCCAGCCCCCGGGGCGGCAATGAGCAGTTCTTC. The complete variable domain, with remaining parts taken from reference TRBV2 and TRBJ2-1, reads EPEVTQTPSHQVTQMGQEVILRCVPISNHLYFYWYRQILGQKVEFLVSFYNNEISEKSEIFDDQFSVERPDGSNFTLKIRSTKLEDSAMYFCASPRGGNEQFFGPGTRLTVL.